This T cell receptor (beta chain) was obtained from a study of T cells after yellow fever vaccination. Whole-study findings and limits: The secondary response was weaker, and its peak arrived faster, on day 5 versus 15. The booster saw the reappearance of most primary-vaccination clones (about 95% CD4, 88% CD8).

It was through 5'RACE template switching that TCR cDNA was made, with a universal primer site and UMIs added. MiXCR, applied by TCRdb to the 5' RACE reads, yields one record per CDR3 protein. The table records some 120,000 distinct CDR3 sequences, 13% to 15% of them present only once. This clonotype occurred a few times. Its antigen remains unknown. The CDR3 spans 16 residues. Trimming took off 3 bases at V and 2 bases at J, with 16 bases between the two ends. From germline, CDR1 is KGHSH and CDR2 LQKENI. The sequenced sample was CD8+ T cells sorted from PBMCs, obtained 5 days after the yellow fever booster vaccination. The chain joins TRBV18 to TRBJ1-1; weak D call: TRBD1 (6 bases). This TCR came from a young man who received the YFV17D yellow fever vaccine. The CDR3 DNA sequence: TGTGCCAGCTCACCTCCCAGGGGTGCTTATAACACTGAAGCTTTCTTT. Its translation: CASSPPRGAYNTEAFF.